Shown below are 5 T cell receptor beta chains from a single sample sequenced in a study of T cells after yellow fever vaccination. TCRdb analysed the 5' RACE reads with MiXCR anew, one entry per CDR3 protein. The table shows hundreds of thousands of distinct CDR3 sequences, with roughly 20% occurring only once. This specimen consisted of PBMCs, obtained before the yellow fever booster vaccination. The receptors originated from a man between 18 and 35 years old who received the YFV17D yellow fever vaccine.

The V and J genes are TRBV29-1 and TRBJ1-1; D unresolved. V was clipped by 5 bases and J by 8 bases, with 9 bases between them. The CDR3 covers 10 residues. CDR1 and CDR2 (germline): SQVTM, ANQGSEA. CDR3 protein: CSVRESEAFF. The CDR3 nucleotides read TGCAGCGTTAGGGAGTCGGAAGCTTTCTTT.

There are a few counts of this clonotype. J is TRBJ2-7 and V is TRBV6-2 or TRBV6-3, with 7 bases that match TRBD1. J was trimmed by 3 bases and V by 5 bases; bases with no gene match: 10. CDR1 MNHEY and CDR2 SVGEGT come from the germline V gene. The CDR3 loop spans 15 amino acids. The CDR3 loop is CASSGYRGFLYEQYF. CDR3 DNA: TGTGCCAGCAGTGGCTACAGGGGATTCCTCTACGAGCAGTACTTC.

The chain combines TRBV9 with TRBJ1-2; unclear D gene. The germline V gene has CDR1 SGDLS and CDR2 YYNGEE. The CDR3 runs 13 residues. Trimming took 0 bases from V and 2 from J, leaving 5 bases between them. This CDR3 reads CASSVGQNYGYTF. The CDR3 nucleotides read TGTGCCAGCAGCGTAGGGCAGAACTATGGCTACACCTTC.

This clonotype appeared a few times. V gene TRBV5-1 combines with J gene TRBJ2-7, with D maybe TRBD1 (6 bases). The V gene's germline CDR1 is SGHRS and CDR2 YFSETQ. The CDR3 has 14 amino acids. V shed 2 bases and J shed 5 bases, with 14 bases lying between them. The CDR3 loop is CASSFPGQGHEQYF. The CDR3 DNA reads as TGCGCCAGCAGCTTTCCGGGCCAGGGGCACGAGCAGTACTTC.

The V and J genes are TRBV12-3 or TRBV12-4 and TRBJ1-2; no reliable D call. V was shortened by 6 bases and J by 8 bases, with 10 bases between the two germline ends. The CDR3 is made up of 11 amino acids. CDR3 loop: CASRRHWGYTF. In DNA, the CDR3 is TGTGCCAGCAGACGACATTGGGGCTACACCTTC.